Each of the 32 T cell receptor beta chains below was sequenced from the same sample in a study of technical replicates of blood from a few donors. Produced via immunoSEQ multiplex PCR; TCRdb's table is partial and in-frame only. The data hold about 75,000 clones, with approximately 97% observed a single time. The sample taken for sequencing was T cells isolated from PBMCs. The receptors derive from a human donor in good health.

This chain's CDR3 is CASSYYKREGRNEQFF. The CDR3 DNA reads TGTGCCAGCAGCTACTATAAGCGGGAGGGCCGAAATGAGCAGTTCTTC. The chain is built from TRBV7-9 and TRBJ2-1, with 10 bases that match TRBD2. This CDR3 has 16 residues. V gave up 4 bases and J gave up 7 bases; unmatched junction bases: 10. Germline V CDR1 and CDR2: SEHNR, FQNEAQ (reference sequence).

The V and J genes are TRBV6-5 and TRBJ2-1; TRBD2 aligns across 7 bases. V shed 6 bases and J 12 bases; nucleotides not matched to a gene: 8. The germline CDR1 and CDR2 sequences are MNHEY and SVGAGI. This CDR3 spans 12 amino acids. The CDR3 spells CASSAGSGMQFF. The CDR3 nucleotides read TGTGCCAGCAGCGCGGGGAGCGGGATGCAGTTCTTC.

The V gene is TRBV6-1, the J gene TRBJ2-5; possible D gene TRBD2, 6 bases. This CDR3 comprises 17 residues. V was pared by 2 bases and J by 2 bases, with 18 bases between. CDR1 is MNHNS and CDR2 is SASEGT in the germline V gene. As DNA, the CDR3 is TGTGCCAGCAGTGAATTATCCGGACTAAAGGGGCAAGAGACCCAGTACTTC. It yields the protein CASSELSGLKGQETQYF.

This clone was detected a few times. V and J are TRBV2 and TRBJ1-4, with D possibly matching TRBD1 (5 bases). The CDR3 contains 12 residues. V gave up 11 bases and J gave up 8 bases, with 15 bases separating them. Germline V lookup: CDR1 SNHLY, CDR2 FYNNEI. The CDR3 DNA is TGTGCCTCGCAAGGGGCAGGAGAAAAACTGTTTTTT. It encodes CASQGAGEKLFF.

The chain uses TRBV4-1 and TRBJ2-7; a weak D match, TRBD1 (6 bases). Looked up from germline, CDR1 is MGHRA and CDR2 is YSYEKL. V was cut by 4 bases and J by 5 bases, with 9 bases left in between. The CDR3 loop spans 12 amino acids. DNA for the CDR3: TGCGCCAGCAGCCTACAGGGCCACGAGCAGTACTTC. Translated: CASSLQGHEQYF.

This chain connects TRBV9 to TRBJ2-5; 10 bases agree with TRBD2. J lost 2 bases, V lost 3 bases, and 7 bases had no gene match. The V gene's germline CDR1 is SGDLS and CDR2 YYNGEE. This CDR3 contains 16 residues. This chain's CDR3 is CASSASSGGAQETQYF. Here the CDR3 DNA reads TGTGCCAGCAGCGCCTCTAGCGGGGGAGCTCAAGAGACCCAGTACTTC. The entire variable domain, with the rest obtained from reference TRBV9 and TRBJ2-5, is as follows: DSGVTQTPKHLITATGQRVTLRCSPRSGDLSVYWYQQSLDQGLQFLIQYYNGEERAKGNILERFSAQQFPDLHSELNLSSLELGDSALYFCASSASSGGAQETQYFGPGTRLLVL.

The chain uses TRBV29-1 and TRBJ1-3; D is perhaps TRBD1 (5 bases). The CDR3 runs to 16 residues. Germline CDR1 is SQVTM and CDR2 is ANQGSEA. V lost 0 bases, J lost 4 bases, and 16 bases lay in between. The CDR3 DNA follows: TGCAGCGTTGAAGATTGGCCAGGGTCACCCGGAAACACCATATATTTT. This gives the protein CSVEDWPGSPGNTIYF.

The chain combines TRBV4-1 with TRBJ1-2; D unclear. The CDR3 sequence is 16 residues long. V was pared by 0 bases and J by 1 base, with 12 bases between. Germline assignment: CDR1 MGHRA and CDR2 YSYEKL. The CDR3 protein is CASSQELSRGNYGYTF. Here the CDR3 DNA reads TGCGCCAGCAGCCAAGAACTTTCCCGAGGTAACTATGGCTACACCTTC.

Remarks on this clone: Compared with germline, one end of the junction differs, possibly owing to a read error. The genes are TRBV7-8 and TRBJ1-1, with 11 bases lining up with TRBD1. Germline-derived CDR1 and CDR2 are SGHVS and FQNEAQ. CDR3 length: 17 residues. The CDR3 DNA reads TGTGCCAGCAGCATAGCGGGACAGGGGGTCGTTAGGACTGAAGCTTTCTTT. Translation: CASSIAGQGVVRTEAFF. The entire variable domain, with the rest obtained from reference TRBV7-8 and TRBJ1-1, is as follows: GAGVSQSPRYKVAKRGQDVALRCDPISGHVSLFWYQQALGQGPEFLTYFQNEAQLDKSGLPSDRFFAERPEGSVSTLKIQRTQQEDSAVYLCASSIAGQGVVRTEAFFGQGTRLTVV.

The chain links TRBV11-3 to TRBJ2-2; 9 positions agree with TRBD2. The CDR3 covers 19 residues. With V trimmed by 1 base and J by 5 bases, 14 bases remained unmatched. The germline CDR1 and CDR2 sequences are SGHNT and YENEEA. CDR3 nucleotides: TGTGCCAGCAGCTTAGGTGCTGCGGGAGGGCCTCAGGAGACCGGGGAGCTGTTTTTT. Its translation: CASSLGAAGGPQETGELFF.

The chain joins TRBV2 to TRBJ2-7; 8 bases align to TRBD2. Germline loops: CDR1 SNHLY, CDR2 FYNNEI. J lost 1 base, V lost 7 bases, and 6 bases had no gene match. CDR3 length: 14 residues. As DNA, the CDR3 is TGTGCCAGCAAACCGGGGGGGTCGTCCTACGAGCAGTACTTC. This codes for CASKPGGSSYEQYF.

The gene calls are TRBV5-8 and TRBJ2-6; D ambiguous. The CDR3 has 14 amino acids. Germline V gene lookup returns CDR1 SGHTS and CDR2 YDEGEE. V dropped 6 bases and J dropped 1 base, with 8 bases sitting between them. Here the CDR3 DNA reads TGTGCCAGCACCGCGCGGTCTGGGGCCAACGTCCTGACTTTC. This codes for CASTARSGANVLTF.

In its sample, this clone was seen once. The chain couples TRBV5-1 to TRBJ2-7; 7 bases are a match to TRBD1. The CDR3 loop spans 13 amino acids. CDR1 and CDR2 from the germline V gene are SGHRS and YFSETQ. Trimming cost V 2 bases and J 5 bases; bases outside gene matches: 4. CDR3 loop: CASSLRGGDEQYF. CDR3 DNA sequence: TGCGCCAGCAGCTTAAGAGGGGGCGACGAGCAGTACTTC.

This clone was counted a single time. This chain links TRBV4-1 with TRBJ2-7; weak D call: TRBD2 (5 bases). V gave up 1 base and J gave up 2 bases, with 12 bases separating them. Germline V gene lookup returns CDR1 MGHRA and CDR2 YSYEKL. This CDR3 region has 15 residues. The CDR3 sequence is CASSQVVGGAYEQYF. In DNA, the CDR3 is TGCGCCAGCAGCCAAGTTGTTGGAGGCGCCTACGAGCAGTACTTC.

CDR3 protein: CASSFDNFGRDNTGELFF. The CDR3 nucleotides are TGTGCCAGCAGCTTTGATAACTTTGGGAGAGATAACACCGGGGAGCTGTTTTTT. The genes are TRBV5-6 and TRBJ2-2; D possibly corresponds to TRBD2 (5 bases). This CDR3 has 18 amino acids. V lost 2 bases, J lost 2 bases, and 19 bases lay in between. Germline values: CDR1 SGHDT, CDR2 YYEEEE. Looking up the rest from reference TRBV5-6 and TRBJ2-2 gives the full variable domain: DAGVTQSPTHLIKTRGQQVTLRCSPKSGHDTVSWYQQALGQGPQFIFQYYEEEERQRGNFPDRFSGHQFPNYSSELNVNALLLGDSALYLCASSFDNFGRDNTGELFFGEGSRLTVL.

This clone was seen only once. The rearrangement joins TRBV19 to TRBJ2-7; 11 nucleotides align to TRBD1. Germline V gene sequence: CDR1 LNHDA, CDR2 SQIVND (reference sequence). J lost 4 bases, V lost 9 bases, and 5 bases had no gene match. The CDR3 is 13 amino acids. The CDR3 sequence: CASGQGARYEQYF. CDR3 nucleotides: TGTGCCAGCGGACAGGGGGCGCGGTACGAGCAGTACTTC.

J is TRBJ2-5 and V is TRBV6-5, with no clear D. Germline-derived CDR1 and CDR2 are MNHEY and SVGAGI. The CDR3 spans 11 residues. Trimming removed 8 bases at V and 0 bases at J, with 4 bases between. This CDR3 is CASGDQETQYF. For the CDR3, the DNA is TGTGCCAGCGGAGACCAAGAGACCCAGTACTTC.

Concerning this clone itself: The limits of the CDR3 on the DNA are not certain, so only TCRdb's listed CDR3 is given. The gene calls are TRBV10-2 and TRBJ2-7; TRBD1 was called by the table and not checked on the DNA. The CDR3 is 20 amino acids long, termini counted. CDR1 and CDR2 (germline): WSHSY, SAAADI. This CDR3 is CASSVVTGRSYEQYFYEQYF.

The chain carries TRBV11-3 and TRBJ2-2; D may be TRBD2 (6 bases). This CDR3 has 13 residues. Germline assignment: CDR1 SGHNT and CDR2 YENEEA. Trimming stripped 8 bases from V and 3 bases from J, with 10 bases between. CDR3 sequence reads: CASGRGDTGELFF. For the CDR3, the DNA is TGTGCCAGCGGGCGGGGCGACACCGGGGAGCTGTTTTTT.

This clone was recorded a few times. The chain joins TRBV9 to TRBJ1-2, with a weak D call TRBD1 (6 bases). Trimming removed 4 bases at V and 7 bases at J, with 20 bases between. The germline V gene encodes CDR1 SGDLS and CDR2 YYNGEE. The CDR3 is 15 residues long. The DNA for the CDR3 is TGTGCCAGCAGCATCCAGGGGTCGGGGGGAAGTGGCTACACCTTC. Amino acids: CASSIQGSGGSGYTF. Based on the CDR3 plus reference TRBV9 and TRBJ1-2, the full variable domain is DSGVTQTPKHLITATGQRVTLRCSPRSGDLSVYWYQQSLDQGLQFLIQYYNGEERAKGNILERFSAQQFPDLHSELNLSSLELGDSALYFCASSIQGSGGSGYTFGSGTRLTVV.

V and J are TRBV5-1 and TRBJ1-1; D is ambiguous. Germline V gene sequence: CDR1 SGHRS, CDR2 YFSETQ. The CDR3 totals 16 residues. V was pared by 0 bases and J by 4 bases, with 16 bases between. The CDR3 sequence is CASSLGNPGMGTEAFF. The CDR3 DNA sequence: TGCGCCAGCAGCTTGGGGAATCCCGGGATGGGCACTGAAGCTTTCTTT.

The chain couples TRBV28 to TRBJ2-3; 11 bases align to TRBD2. The CDR3 spans 18 residues. Losses at the gene ends were 4 bases for V and 0 bases for J; bases not matched to a gene: 9. Germline lookup yields CDR1 MDHEN and CDR2 SYDVKM. The CDR3 region is CASSSLAGGPPSTDTQYF. For the CDR3, the DNA is TGTGCCAGCAGTTCCTTAGCGGGGGGGCCACCTAGCACAGATACGCAGTATTTT.

This chain links TRBV11-2 with TRBJ2-1; TRBD2 agrees at 10 bases. V was clipped by 3 bases and J by 5 bases; unmatched bases: 4. The germline V gene has CDR1 SGHAT and CDR2 FQNNGV. The CDR3 has 15 residues. CDR3 region: CASSLLAGVHNEQFF. CDR3 coding DNA: TGTGCCAGCAGCTTGCTAGCGGGAGTACACAATGAGCAGTTCTTC.

The genes are TRBV6-1 and TRBJ2-3, with 11 positions matching TRBD1. Germline assignment: CDR1 MNHNS and CDR2 SASEGT. The V segment lost 3 bases and the J segment 4 bases; nucleotides outside the gene matches: 6. The CDR3 totals 16 residues. CDR3 sequence reads: CASSELPGQGADTQYF. CDR3 sequence (DNA): TGTGCCAGCAGTGAGCTTCCGGGACAGGGGGCAGATACGCAGTATTTT.

The chain employs TRBV28 and TRBJ2-1, with D possibly being TRBD2 (7 bases). Trimming cost V 3 bases and J 9 bases, with 15 bases left between them. This CDR3 spans 14 amino acids. Germline V CDR1 and CDR2: MDHEN, SYDVKM. Here the CDR3 reads CASSFAGGAGEQFF. In DNA, the CDR3 is TGTGCCAGCAGTTTTGCTGGGGGGGCGGGTGAGCAGTTCTTC.

The chain uses TRBV5-1 and TRBJ2-3; D gene ambiguous. V was shortened by 0 bases and J by 6 bases, with 11 bases between the two germline ends. The CDR3 is 14 amino acids. CDR1 is SGHRS and CDR2 is YFSETQ in the germline V gene. The CDR3 region is CASSLGLSSDTQYF. The CDR3 DNA is TGCGCCAGCAGCTTGGGACTCTCTAGTGATACGCAGTATTTT.

The rearrangement links TRBV21-1 to TRBJ1-1; the table's D call, TRBD1, was not checked against the DNA. TRBV21-1 is flagged as a pseudogene. The CDR3 is made up of 16 amino acids. Here the CDR3 DNA reads TGTGCCAGCAGCCAGGGCAGGGGCCAGAGGTTGACTGAAGCTTTCTTT. Translating gives CASSQGRGQRLTEAFF.

V usage is TRBV7-9 and J usage is TRBJ1-1; TRBD1 matches at 7 bases. J gave up 11 bases and V 5 bases, and 5 bases lay outside the gene matches. The CDR3 covers 11 residues. CDR1 and CDR2 from the germline V gene are SEHNR and FQNEAQ (reference sequence). The CDR3 DNA sequence: TGTGCCAGCAGCCCCGGACAGGATGCTTTCTTT. It codes for CASSPGQDAFF.

The chain employs TRBV13 and TRBJ2-3; maybe TRBD2 (6 bases). Germline CDR1 reads PRHDT; CDR2 reads FYEKMQ (reference sequence). V was clipped by 3 bases and J by 1 base, with 8 bases between them. The length of the CDR3 is 14 residues. In DNA form, the CDR3 reads TGTGCCAGCAGCTTGGCTAGCGGCACAGATACGCAGTATTTT. This sequence encodes CASSLASGTDTQYF.

The chain has TRBV11-2 and TRBJ2-3; 7 positions agree with TRBD2. V was clipped by 0 bases and J by 2 bases; unmatched bases: 5. Germline V gene data show CDR1 as SGHAT and CDR2 as FQNNGV. There are 16 residues in the CDR3. CDR3 coding DNA: TGTGCCAGCAGCTTAGAGGCGGGGGTGAACACAGATACGCAGTATTTT. Encoded protein: CASSLEAGVNTDTQYF.

The V and J genes are TRBV2 and TRBJ2-7, with D possibly being TRBD2 (5 bases). The CDR3 extends over 14 amino acids. The germline V gene encodes CDR1 SNHLY and CDR2 FYNNEI. Trimming cost V 3 bases and J 1 base, with 10 bases left between them. In nucleotides, the CDR3 is TGTGCCAGCAGTGATAGCCCGGGATCCTACGAGCAGTACTTC. Encoded protein: CASSDSPGSYEQYF.

The genes are TRBV5-1 and TRBJ2-5, with D possibly TRBD2 on 5 matching bases. This CDR3 spans 13 amino acids. Trimming took off 4 bases at V and 3 bases at J, with 10 bases between the two ends. From germline, CDR1 is SGHRS and CDR2 YFSETQ. The CDR3, as DNA: TGCGCCAGCAGCGCAACGCGGGAAGAGACCCAGTACTTC. Encoded protein: CASSATREETQYF.